This T cell receptor (beta chain) derives from a study of T cells in narcolepsy. Study-level points and caveats: Reportedly, autoreactive clonotypes were serially detected in patients' blood but not controls'.

V was pared by 6 bases and J by 3 bases, with 16 bases between. The CDR3 is made up of 14 amino acids. Germline loops: CDR1 SGHRS, CDR2 YFSETQ. The repertoire was sequenced with immunoSEQ multiplex PCR; TCRdb's copy has only in-frame clones and lacks some. The data show tens of thousands of clones, with around 83% seen just once and over 0.55% held by the top ten. About this clone itself: The antigen remains undetermined.

This rearrangement joins TRBV5-1 to TRBJ2-7, with D perhaps assigned TRBD1 or TRBD2 (5 bases each). Sequencing was carried out using CD45RA- memory CD4+ T cells from PBMCs. This clonotype was sampled from a human donor with narcolepsy. This CDR3 is CASTIVPGSYEQYF. The CDR3 DNA reads TGCGCCAGCACCATTGTCCCAGGGAGCTACGAGCAGTACTTC.